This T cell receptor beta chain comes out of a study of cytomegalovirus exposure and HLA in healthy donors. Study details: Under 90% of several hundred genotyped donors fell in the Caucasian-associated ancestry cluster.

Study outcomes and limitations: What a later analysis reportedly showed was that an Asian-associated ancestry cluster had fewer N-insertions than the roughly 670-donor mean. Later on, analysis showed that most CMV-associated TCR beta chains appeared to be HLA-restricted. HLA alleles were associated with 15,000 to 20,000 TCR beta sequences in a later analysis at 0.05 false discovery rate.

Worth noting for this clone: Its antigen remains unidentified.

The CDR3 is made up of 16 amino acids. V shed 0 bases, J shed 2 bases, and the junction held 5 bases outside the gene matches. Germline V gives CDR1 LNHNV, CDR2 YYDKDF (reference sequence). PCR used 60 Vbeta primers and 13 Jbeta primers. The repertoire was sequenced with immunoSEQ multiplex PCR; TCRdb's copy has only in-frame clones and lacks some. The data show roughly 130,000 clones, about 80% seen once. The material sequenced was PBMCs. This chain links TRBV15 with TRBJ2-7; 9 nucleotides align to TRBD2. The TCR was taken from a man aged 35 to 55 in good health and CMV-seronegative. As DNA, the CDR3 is TGTGCCACCAGCAGAGATAGGGCGGGGGGGACCTACGAGCAGTACTTC. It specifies CATSRDRAGGTYEQYF.